A single sample is the source of the 30 T cell receptor beta chains below, sequenced in a study of blood T cell repertoires in COVID-19. Here immunoSEQ multiplex PCR was the method, and the copy in TCRdb shows in-frame clones only, minus some. In the table there are roughly 120,000 clones, more than 70% of which are singletons. Sequencing was performed on peripheral blood. The receptors were gathered from a woman older than 75 with COVID-19, enrolled during active disease.

CDR3 sequence (DNA): TGTGCCAGCAGCGACCCTAGCGGGGCTTCGCAAGAGACCCAGTACTTC. Translated: CASSDPSGASQETQYF. The J gene is TRBJ2-5, the V gene TRBV7-9; 9 positions match TRBD2. V lost 5 bases to trimming and J lost 2 bases; unmatched junction nucleotides: 9. Germline loops: CDR1 SEHNR, CDR2 FQNEAQ (reference sequence). The CDR3 is 16 residues long.

This rearrangement joins TRBV6-6 to TRBJ2-7, with 7 bases fitting TRBD2. This CDR3 region has 13 residues. J was trimmed by 5 bases and V by 5 bases; bases with no gene match: 6. Germline V gene data show CDR1 as MNHNY and CDR2 as SVGAGI (reference sequence). This CDR3 is CASSGREPHEQYF. CDR3 bases: TGTGCCAGCAGTGGGCGGGAGCCCCACGAGCAGTACTTC.

The count of this clone is one. The chain uses TRBV6-5 and TRBJ2-7; D may be TRBD1 (6 bases). The CDR3 is 12 residues long. Germline values: CDR1 MNHEY, CDR2 SVGAGI. With 6 bases removed from V and 4 bases from J, the gap between germline ends came to 10 bases. CDR3 coding DNA: TGTGCCAGCAGGGACAGCTTATACGAGCAGTACTTC. Its protein product is CASRDSLYEQYF.

The chain carries TRBV11-1 and TRBJ1-5; D is perhaps TRBD1 (6 bases). Germline V gene data show CDR1 as SGHAT and CDR2 as FQDESV (reference sequence). The CDR3 spans 13 residues. The germline V and J ends were trimmed by 5 bases and 7 bases, with 12 bases remaining between them. CDR3 sequence (DNA): TGTGCCAGCAGCCCAGGGGACGAGCAGCCCCAGCATTTT. Protein product: CASSPGDEQPQHF.

The chain employs TRBV6-5 and TRBJ2-5; no firm D call. Between the trimmed V and J ends, which lost 8 bases and 3 bases, there was a span of 7 bases. The length of the CDR3 is 11 residues. Germline CDR1 is MNHEY and CDR2 is SVGAGI. CDR3 in DNA: TGTGCCAGCGAGTTGGAAGAGACCCAGTACTTC. Translation: CASELEETQYF.

The chain employs TRBV2 and TRBJ2-1; D might be TRBD2 (6 bases). V was clipped by 8 bases and J by 4 bases, with 18 bases between them. The CDR3 has 15 residues. The germline V gene has CDR1 SNHLY and CDR2 FYNNEI. This CDR3 is CASQMRTTTYNEQFF. Here the CDR3 DNA reads TGTGCCAGCCAGATGCGGACTACCACATACAATGAGCAGTTCTTC.

The chain joins TRBV11-2 to TRBJ1-6; no clear D gene. The CDR3 sequence is 17 residues long. V shed 0 bases and J shed 0 bases, with 9 bases lying between them. In germline, CDR1 is SGHAT, CDR2 FQNNGV. In DNA form, the CDR3 reads TGTGCCAGCAGCTTAGATCGGAGTTCCTCCTATAATTCACCCCTCCACTTT. Protein sequence: CASSLDRSSSYNSPLHF.

The rearrangement links TRBV4-1 to TRBJ2-1; no clear D. This CDR3 is built from 16 residues. The V and J ends lost 0 bases and 7 bases respectively, with 16 bases between them. Germline values: CDR1 MGHRA, CDR2 YSYEKL. The CDR3 reads CASSQEEANPMNEQFF. The CDR3 DNA sequence: TGCGCCAGCAGCCAAGAGGAAGCGAACCCCATGAATGAGCAGTTCTTC.

This clone was recorded a few times. This rearrangement joins TRBV5-1 to TRBJ2-3; 7 positions match TRBD1. Germline V gives CDR1 SGHRS, CDR2 YFSETQ. The CDR3 is made up of 14 amino acids. The V and J ends lost 2 bases and 2 bases, in that order; junction bases with no gene match: 2. CDR3 DNA: TGCGCCAGCAGCTTTGGACAGGACACAGATACGCAGTATTTT. Translating gives CASSFGQDTDTQYF.

This clone turned up a few times. The chain uses TRBV28 and TRBJ2-7; TRBD2 matches 8 bases. V was clipped by 6 bases and J by 7 bases; unmatched bases: 23. Germline V lookup: CDR1 MDHEN, CDR2 SYDVKM. The length of the CDR3 is 18 residues. This CDR3 is CASSFLILQVAGTGEQYF. The CDR3 region has the DNA TGTGCCAGCAGCTTCCTCATCCTCCAGGTAGCGGGAACGGGGGAGCAGTACTTC. Full variable domain (outside the CDR3, taken from reference TRBV28 and TRBJ2-7): DVKVTQSSRYLVKRTGEKVFLECVQDMDHENMFWYRQDPGLGLRLIYFSYDVKMKEKGDIPEGYSVSREKKERFSLILESASTNQTSMYLCASSFLILQVAGTGEQYFGPGTRLTVT.

This rearrangement joins TRBV5-4 to TRBJ2-2, with D maybe TRBD2 (5 bases). The germline gives CDR1 SGHNT, CDR2 YYREEE (reference sequence). There are 15 residues in the CDR3. Trimming left V 0 bases short and J 5 bases short, with 11 bases between. The CDR3: CASSLGARETGELFF. DNA of the CDR3: TGTGCCAGCAGCTTGGGGGCAAGGGAGACCGGGGAGCTGTTTTTT.

The chain joins TRBV7-9 to TRBJ2-1; 9 bases align to TRBD1. V gave up 2 bases and J gave up 5 bases; unmatched junction bases: 10. Germline V gives CDR1 SEHNR, CDR2 FQNEAQ (reference sequence). The CDR3 length is 17 residues. The CDR3 region is CASSLYLGDRDNNEQFF. The CDR3 DNA reads TGTGCCAGCAGCTTATATTTGGGGGACAGGGATAACAATGAGCAGTTCTTC.

This clone came up many times. The CDR3 coding sequence is TGTGCCAGCAGTTTGGGACAGACCGCGGAACTGTTTTTT. Its translation is CASSLGQTAELFF. The genes are TRBV12-3 or TRBV12-4 and TRBJ1-4; 7 bases fit TRBD1. The CDR3 covers 13 residues. The V gene end was trimmed by 3 bases and the J gene end by 12 bases; junction bases not matched to a gene: 7.

The genes are TRBV19 and TRBJ1-2, with 10 positions matching TRBD1. This CDR3 contains 17 residues. CDR1 is LNHDA and CDR2 is SQIVND in the germline V gene (reference sequence). V shed 1 base, J shed 4 bases, and the junction held 9 bases outside the gene matches. The CDR3 spells CASSIGSFGTGAYGYTF. CDR3 DNA: TGTGCCAGTAGTATAGGGTCTTTTGGGACAGGGGCCTATGGCTACACCTTC.

The V call is TRBV6-4, the J call TRBJ2-1, with 11 bases that match TRBD2. Looked up from germline, CDR1 is MRHNA and CDR2 is SNTAGT. The CDR3 contains 13 residues. Unmatched junction bases numbered 5, after V lost 4 bases and J lost 12 bases. The CDR3 DNA sequence: TGTGCCAGCAGTGCGACTAGCGGGACGGGGCAGTTCTTC. It yields the protein CASSATSGTGQFF.

The chain joins TRBV28 to TRBJ1-4, with 7 bases fitting TRBD1. The germline V gene encodes CDR1 MDHEN and CDR2 SYDVKM. This CDR3 contains 15 residues. The V and J ends lost 4 bases and 7 bases, in that order; junction bases with no gene match: 9. The CDR3 sequence: CASSYTGAMGEKLFF. As DNA, the CDR3 is TGTGCCAGCAGTTATACAGGGGCCATGGGTGAAAAACTGTTTTTT.

The V call is TRBV12-3 or TRBV12-4, the J call TRBJ1-3; D call uncertain. V lost 5 bases to trimming and J lost 5 bases, with 4 bases between them. The CDR3 has 11 amino acids. The CDR3 DNA follows: TGTGCCAGCAGTCAGAGAAACACCATATATTTT. It yields the protein CASSQRNTIYF.

The chain couples TRBV5-1 to TRBJ2-7; 7 nucleotides match TRBD1. The CDR3 is 12 amino acids. The trim removed 4 bases at V and 3 bases at J, leaving 1 base unmatched. Germline V gene sequence: CDR1 SGHRS, CDR2 YFSETQ. CDR3 region: CASSRDSYEQYF. The CDR3 bases are TGCGCCAGCAGCAGGGACAGCTACGAGCAGTACTTC.

V is TRBV6-5 and J is TRBJ1-2, with D perhaps TRBD1 (6 bases). This CDR3 has 13 residues. Trimming shortened V by 7 bases and J by 5 bases, and 14 bases separated the two germline ends. Germline V gene lookup returns CDR1 MNHEY and CDR2 SVGAGI. CDR3 region: CASKSRGGYGYTF. In nucleotides, the CDR3 is TGTGCCAGCAAGAGCAGGGGAGGGTATGGCTACACCTTC.

Points on this clone: Its ends do not fully match the called genes, so a read error is possible. The rearrangement joins TRBV7-7 to TRBJ2-1; maybe TRBD1 (6 bases). The CDR3 loop spans 16 amino acids. The germline V gene encodes CDR1 SSHAT and CDR2 FNYEAQ (reference sequence). CDR3 loop: CASSSTTGTSYNEQFF. CDR3 nucleotide sequence: TGTGCTAGCAGCTCGACGACCGGGACAAGCTACAATGAGCAGTTCTTC.

This clone has only one observation. This chain uses TRBV24-1 with TRBJ2-3; TRBD2 aligns across 11 bases. The CDR3 extends over 16 amino acids. Looked up from germline, CDR1 is KGHDR and CDR2 is SFDVKD. Trimming removed 3 bases from V and 5 bases from J; junction bases left unmatched: 6. In nucleotides, the CDR3 is TGTGCCACCAGTGATCCCGGGACTAGCGGCCGAGATACGCAGTATTTT. Translating it yields CATSDPGTSGRDTQYF.

This chain links TRBV6-6 with TRBJ2-1; D is unclear. Trimming removed 7 bases from V and 10 bases from J, with 14 bases in between. This CDR3 is built from 12 residues. CDR1 is MNHNY, CDR2 SVGAGI, per germline (reference sequence). CDR3 sequence (DNA): TGTGCCAGCACCCTTCGGGTCAGCGAGCAGTTCTTC. The encoded protein is CASTLRVSEQFF.

The chain's CDR3 is CASSSPGVPRVRTEAFF. CDR3 nucleotide sequence: TGTGCCAGCAGTTCCCCGGGAGTCCCCAGGGTGAGGACTGAAGCTTTCTTT. V gene TRBV28 combines with J gene TRBJ1-1, with a possible D match to TRBD1 (5 bases). CDR1 and CDR2 (germline): MDHEN, SYDVKM. V dropped 4 bases and J dropped 5 bases, with 23 bases sitting between them. The CDR3 runs 17 residues.

The chain recombines TRBV4-3 with TRBJ1-2, with D unclear. The CDR3 consists of 13 residues. The germline CDR1 and CDR2 sequences are LGHNA and YSLEER. V gave up 2 bases and J gave up 4 bases, with 8 bases separating them. The CDR3 region has the DNA TGCGCCAGCAGCCAATTTAACGGCTATGGCTACACCTTC. It yields the protein CASSQFNGYGYTF.

The chain joins TRBV19 to TRBJ1-1; 7 bases line up with TRBD1. Germline V lookup: CDR1 LNHDA, CDR2 SQIVND (reference sequence). V shed 6 bases, J shed 1 base, and the junction held 8 bases outside the gene matches. This CDR3 is built from 15 residues. The CDR3 bases are TGTGCCAGTAGGGTCCCACGACAGGGGAACACTGAAGCTTTCTTT. It specifies CASRVPRQGNTEAFF.

The genes are TRBV5-1 and TRBJ2-7; maybe TRBD2 (6 bases). The CDR3 sequence is 15 residues long. CDR1 is SGHRS and CDR2 is YFSETQ in the germline V gene. Deletions cut 4 bases from V and 7 bases from J, with 21 bases between. The CDR3 loop is CASSLGPGAEREQYF. CDR3 nucleotide sequence: TGCGCCAGCAGCCTGGGACCGGGAGCCGAACGGGAGCAGTACTTC. Drawing the rest from reference TRBV5-1 and TRBJ2-7, the complete variable domain is KAGVTQTPRYLIKTRGQQVTLSCSPISGHRSVSWYQQTPGQGLQFLFEYFSETQRNKGNFPGRFSGRQFSNSRSEMNVSTLELGDSALYLCASSLGPGAEREQYFGPGTRLTVT.

This rearrangement joins TRBV10-3 to TRBJ2-5; D possibly corresponds to TRBD2 (5 bases). This CDR3 spans 15 amino acids. Germline V gene data show CDR1 as ENHRY and CDR2 as SYGVKD. Trimming took off 3 bases at V and 2 bases at J, with 13 bases between the two ends. CDR3 coding DNA: TGTGCCATCAGTGACGGGCGGGCTACTCAAGAGACCCAGTACTTC. Protein: CAISDGRATQETQYF.

Notes on this clone: This same CDR3 is encoded by further DNA sequences in the sample. This chain connects TRBV7-2 to TRBJ2-1; 7 nucleotides align to TRBD2. The CDR3 loop spans 14 amino acids. V shed 2 bases and J 7 bases; nucleotides not matched to a gene: 5. Germline V gives CDR1 SGHTA, CDR2 FQGNSA. The CDR3 region is CASSLSFGGNEQFF. DNA of the CDR3: TGTGCCAGCAGCTTATCTTTCGGGGGGAATGAGCAGTTCTTC.

In this sample, this clone turned up once. The rearrangement links TRBV2 to TRBJ2-1, with 7 bases lining up with TRBD2. Germline trimming cut 8 bases from V and 5 bases from J; bases unmatched to any gene: 9. There are 14 residues in the CDR3. Germline assignment: CDR1 SNHLY and CDR2 FYNNEI. CDR3 residues: CASLRDYPDNEQFF. CDR3 bases: TGTGCCAGCCTCCGGGACTACCCAGACAATGAGCAGTTCTTC.

V usage is TRBV5-4 and J usage is TRBJ2-3; maybe TRBD2 (6 bases). V shed 4 bases and J shed 6 bases, with 21 bases lying between them. Per the germline V gene, CDR1 is SGHNT and CDR2 is YYREEE (reference sequence). The length of the CDR3 is 16 residues. The CDR3 reads CASSTRLGGPGDTQYF. CDR3 nucleotide sequence: TGTGCCAGCAGCACTAGGCTCGGAGGGCCAGGGGATACGCAGTATTTT.